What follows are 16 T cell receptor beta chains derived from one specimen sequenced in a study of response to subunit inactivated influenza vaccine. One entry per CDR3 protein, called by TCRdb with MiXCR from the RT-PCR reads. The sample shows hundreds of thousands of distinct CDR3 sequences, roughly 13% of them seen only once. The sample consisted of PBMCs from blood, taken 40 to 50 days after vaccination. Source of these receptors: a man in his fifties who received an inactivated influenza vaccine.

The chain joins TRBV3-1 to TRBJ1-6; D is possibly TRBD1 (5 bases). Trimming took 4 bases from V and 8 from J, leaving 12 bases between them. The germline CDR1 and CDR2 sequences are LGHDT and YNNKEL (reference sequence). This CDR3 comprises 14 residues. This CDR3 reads CASSLRDADSPLHF. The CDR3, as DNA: TGTGCCAGCAGCCTCCGGGACGCGGATTCACCCCTCCACTTT.

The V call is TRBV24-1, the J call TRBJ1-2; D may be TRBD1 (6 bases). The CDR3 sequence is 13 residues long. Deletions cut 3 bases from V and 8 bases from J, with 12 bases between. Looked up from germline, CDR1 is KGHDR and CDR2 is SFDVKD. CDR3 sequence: CATSDQTGSGYTF. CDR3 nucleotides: TGTGCCACCAGTGATCAGACAGGCTCCGGCTACACCTTC.

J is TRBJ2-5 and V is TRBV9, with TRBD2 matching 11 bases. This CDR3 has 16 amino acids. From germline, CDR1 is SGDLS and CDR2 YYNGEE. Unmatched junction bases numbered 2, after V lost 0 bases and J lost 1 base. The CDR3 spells CASSVVGTSGQETQYF. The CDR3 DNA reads TGTGCCAGCAGCGTAGTAGGGACTAGCGGCCAAGAGACCCAGTACTTC.

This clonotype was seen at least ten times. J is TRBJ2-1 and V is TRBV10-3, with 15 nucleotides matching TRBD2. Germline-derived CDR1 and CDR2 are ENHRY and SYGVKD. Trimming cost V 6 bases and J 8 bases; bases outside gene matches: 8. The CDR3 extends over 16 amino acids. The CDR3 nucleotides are TGTGCCATCAGCATCGGACTAGCGGGAGGGTTCTATGAGCAGTTCTTC. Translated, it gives CAISIGLAGGFYEQFF.

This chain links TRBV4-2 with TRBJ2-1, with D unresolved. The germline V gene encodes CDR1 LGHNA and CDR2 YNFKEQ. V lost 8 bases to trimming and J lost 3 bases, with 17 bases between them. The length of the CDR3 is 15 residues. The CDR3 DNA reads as TGTGCCAGCGGCCCCAGGCTCCTCTTCTACAATGAGCAGTTCTTC. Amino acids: CASGPRLLFYNEQFF.

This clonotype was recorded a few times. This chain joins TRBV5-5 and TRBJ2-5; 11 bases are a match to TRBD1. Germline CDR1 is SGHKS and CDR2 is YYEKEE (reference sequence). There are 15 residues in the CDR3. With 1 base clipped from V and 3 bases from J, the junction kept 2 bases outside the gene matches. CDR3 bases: TGTGCCAGCAGCTTGTTGGGACAGGGGGAAGAGACCCAGTACTTC. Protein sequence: CASSLLGQGEETQYF. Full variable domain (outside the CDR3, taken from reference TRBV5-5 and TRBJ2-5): DAGVTQSPTHLIKTRGQQVTLRCSPISGHKSVSWYQQVLGQGPQFIFQYYEKEERGRGNFPDRFSARQFPNYSSELNVNALLLGDSALYLCASSLLGQGEETQYFGPGTRLLVL.

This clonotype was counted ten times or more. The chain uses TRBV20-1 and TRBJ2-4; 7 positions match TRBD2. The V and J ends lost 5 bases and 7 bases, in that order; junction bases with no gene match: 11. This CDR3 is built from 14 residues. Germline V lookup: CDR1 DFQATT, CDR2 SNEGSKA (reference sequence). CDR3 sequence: CSAGTDARGNIQYF. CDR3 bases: TGCAGTGCTGGCACGGATGCGCGGGGGAACATTCAGTACTTC.

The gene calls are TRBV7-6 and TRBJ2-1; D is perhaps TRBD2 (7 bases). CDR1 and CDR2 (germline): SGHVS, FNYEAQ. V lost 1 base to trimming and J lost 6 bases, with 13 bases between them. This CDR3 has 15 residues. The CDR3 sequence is CASSLEGGLFNEQFF. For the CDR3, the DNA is TGTGCCAGCAGCTTAGAGGGGGGGCTTTTCAATGAGCAGTTCTTC. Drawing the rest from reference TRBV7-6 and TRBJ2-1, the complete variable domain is GAGVSQSPRYKVTKRGQDVALRCDPISGHVSLYWYRQALGQGPEFLTYFNYEAQQDKSGLPNDRFSAERPEGSISTLTIQRTEQRDSAMYRCASSLEGGLFNEQFFGPGTRLTVL.

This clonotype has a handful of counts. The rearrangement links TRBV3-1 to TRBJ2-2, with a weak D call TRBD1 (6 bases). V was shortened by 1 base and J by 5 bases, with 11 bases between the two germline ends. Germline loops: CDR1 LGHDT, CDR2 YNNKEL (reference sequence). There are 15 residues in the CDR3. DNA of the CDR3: TGTGCCAGCAGCCAAGGTCTTGGACAGACCGGGGAGCTGTTTTTT. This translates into CASSQGLGQTGELFF.

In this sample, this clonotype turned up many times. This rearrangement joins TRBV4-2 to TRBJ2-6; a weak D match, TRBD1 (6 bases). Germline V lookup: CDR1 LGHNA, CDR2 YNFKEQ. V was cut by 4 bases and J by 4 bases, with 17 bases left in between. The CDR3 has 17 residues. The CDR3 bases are TGTGCCAGCAGCCTCCGGGGTGGGACATCGGGGGCCAACGTCCTGACTTTC. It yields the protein CASSLRGGTSGANVLTF.

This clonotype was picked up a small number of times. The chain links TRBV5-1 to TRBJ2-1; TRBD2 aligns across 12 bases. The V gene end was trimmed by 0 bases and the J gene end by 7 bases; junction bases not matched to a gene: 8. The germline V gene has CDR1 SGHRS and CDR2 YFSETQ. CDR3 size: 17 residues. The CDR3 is CASSLALAGGGRNEQFF. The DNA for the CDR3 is TGCGCCAGCAGCTTGGCACTAGCGGGAGGAGGTAGAAATGAGCAGTTCTTC.

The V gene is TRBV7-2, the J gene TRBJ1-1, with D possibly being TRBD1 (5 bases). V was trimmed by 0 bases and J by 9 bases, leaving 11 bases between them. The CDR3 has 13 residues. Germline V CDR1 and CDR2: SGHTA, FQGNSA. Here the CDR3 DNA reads TGTGCCAGCAGCTTAGCAAGGGGTCAGAAAGCTTTCTTT. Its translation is CASSLARGQKAFF.

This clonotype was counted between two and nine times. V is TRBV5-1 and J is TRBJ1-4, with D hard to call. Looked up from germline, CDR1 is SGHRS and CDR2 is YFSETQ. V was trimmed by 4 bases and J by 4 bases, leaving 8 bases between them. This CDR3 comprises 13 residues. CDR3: CASSQQRNEKLFF. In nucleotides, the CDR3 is TGCGCCAGCAGCCAACAGCGTAATGAAAAACTGTTTTTT.

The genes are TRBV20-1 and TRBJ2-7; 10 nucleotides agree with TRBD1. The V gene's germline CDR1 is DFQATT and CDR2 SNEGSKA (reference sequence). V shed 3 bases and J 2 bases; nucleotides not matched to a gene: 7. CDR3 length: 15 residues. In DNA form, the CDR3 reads TGCAGTGCTAGCGCCCCGGGACAGGGGACCTACGAGCAGTACTTC. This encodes CSASAPGQGTYEQYF.

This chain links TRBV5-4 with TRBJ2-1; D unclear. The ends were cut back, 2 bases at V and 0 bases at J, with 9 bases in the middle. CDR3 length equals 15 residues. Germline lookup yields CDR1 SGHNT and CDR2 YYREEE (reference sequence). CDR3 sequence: CASSLDGYSYNEQFF. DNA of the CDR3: TGTGCCAGCAGCTTAGATGGGTACTCCTACAATGAGCAGTTCTTC.

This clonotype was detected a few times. CDR3: CASSYSKGPNYGYTF. CDR3 DNA sequence: TGTGCCAGCAGTTACTCGAAGGGGCCCAACTATGGCTACACCTTC. The chain is built from TRBV6-5 and TRBJ1-2; possibly TRBD1 for D (5 bases). The CDR3 is 15 amino acids. V lost 0 bases to trimming and J lost 2 bases, with 10 bases between them. Germline V gives CDR1 MNHEY, CDR2 SVGAGI.